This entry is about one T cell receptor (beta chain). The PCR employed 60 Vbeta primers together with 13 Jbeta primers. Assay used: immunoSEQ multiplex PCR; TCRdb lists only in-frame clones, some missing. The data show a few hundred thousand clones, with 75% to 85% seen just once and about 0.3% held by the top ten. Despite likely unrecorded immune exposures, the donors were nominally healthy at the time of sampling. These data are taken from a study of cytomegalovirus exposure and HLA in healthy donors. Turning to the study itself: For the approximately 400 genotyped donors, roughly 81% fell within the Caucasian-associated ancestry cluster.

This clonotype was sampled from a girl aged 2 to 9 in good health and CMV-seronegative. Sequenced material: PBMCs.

CDR3: CASSSKDMGYGNTIYF. In DNA form, the CDR3 reads TGTGCCAGCAGCTCCAAGGACATGGGGTACGGAAACACCATATATTTT. The chain uses TRBV7-8 and TRBJ1-3; possible D gene TRBD1, 5 bases. CDR3 length: 16 residues. V lost 4 bases, J lost 4 bases, and 17 bases lay in between. Germline CDR1 and CDR2: SGHVS and FQNEAQ.